The entry that follows covers one TCR beta chain sequence. Its antigen is undetermined. The data were obtained in a study of cytomegalovirus exposure and HLA in healthy donors. At the level of the study: According to later analysis, the same platform produced the 100 to 150 validation and several hundred first-cohort repertoires.

Method: immunoSEQ multiplex PCR; TCRdb's copy keeps in-frame clones and lacks some. The sample has 150,000 to 200,000 clones, 80% to 85% seen once. Findings of the study overall: Researchers catalogued 160 or so TCR beta chains as cytomegalovirus-associated. The TCR clusters that emerged in the first cohort tended, a later analysis found, to co-occur in the 110 or so validation repertoires. Cytomegalovirus status, reportedly, was diagnosed with high specificity and sensitivity by the classifier.

With 6 bases removed from V and 0 bases from J, the gap between germline ends came to 8 bases. CDR1 and CDR2 from the germline V gene are WNHNN and SYGVQD (reference sequence). The length of the CDR3 is 13 residues. The clonotype was recovered from a woman aged 18-35 years in good health and CMV-seropositive. This chain connects TRBV10-1 to TRBJ2-5, with D tentatively TRBD1 (5 bases). The sequencing input was PBMCs. The CDR3 here is CASSWGHQETQYF. CDR3 bases: TGCGCCAGCAGCTGGGGCCACCAAGAGACCCAGTACTTC.